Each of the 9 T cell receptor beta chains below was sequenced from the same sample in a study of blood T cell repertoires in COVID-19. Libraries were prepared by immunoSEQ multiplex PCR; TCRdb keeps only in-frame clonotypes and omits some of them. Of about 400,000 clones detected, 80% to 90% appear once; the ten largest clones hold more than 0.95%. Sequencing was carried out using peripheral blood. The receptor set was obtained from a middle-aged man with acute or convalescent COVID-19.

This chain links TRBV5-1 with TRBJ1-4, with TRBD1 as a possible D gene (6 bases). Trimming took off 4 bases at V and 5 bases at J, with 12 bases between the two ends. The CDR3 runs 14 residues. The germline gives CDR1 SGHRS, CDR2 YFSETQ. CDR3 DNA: TGCGCCAGCAGCGCAGGACAGTTGAATGAAAAACTGTTTTTT. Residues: CASSAGQLNEKLFF.

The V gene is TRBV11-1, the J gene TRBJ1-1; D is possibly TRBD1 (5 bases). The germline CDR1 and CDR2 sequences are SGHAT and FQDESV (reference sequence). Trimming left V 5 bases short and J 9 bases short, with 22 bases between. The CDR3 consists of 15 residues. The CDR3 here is CASSDVPQGLRQAFF. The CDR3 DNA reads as TGTGCCAGCAGCGACGTCCCTCAGGGACTCCGCCAAGCTTTCTTT.

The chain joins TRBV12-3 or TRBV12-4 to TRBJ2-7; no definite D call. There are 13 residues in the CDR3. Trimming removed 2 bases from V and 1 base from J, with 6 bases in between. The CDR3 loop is CASSLILSYEQYF. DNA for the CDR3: TGTGCCAGCAGTTTAATCTTGTCCTACGAGCAGTACTTC.

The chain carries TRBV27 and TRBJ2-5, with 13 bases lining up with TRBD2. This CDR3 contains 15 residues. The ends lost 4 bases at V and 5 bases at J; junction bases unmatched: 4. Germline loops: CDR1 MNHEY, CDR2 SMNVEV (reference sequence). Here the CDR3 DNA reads TGTGCCAGCAGTTCGGGACTAGCGGGATGGGAGACCCAGTACTTC. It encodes CASSSGLAGWETQYF.

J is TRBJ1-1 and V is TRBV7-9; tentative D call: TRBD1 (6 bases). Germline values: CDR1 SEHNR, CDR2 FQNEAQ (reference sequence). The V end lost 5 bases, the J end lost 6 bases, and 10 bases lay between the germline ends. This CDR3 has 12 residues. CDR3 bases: TGTGCCAGCAGCCCTGGGGGCGCTGAAGCTTTCTTT. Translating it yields CASSPGGAEAFF. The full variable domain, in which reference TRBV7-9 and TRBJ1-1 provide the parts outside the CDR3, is DTGVSQNPRHKITKRGQNVTFRCDPISEHNRLYWYRQTLGQGPEFLTYFQNEAQLEKSRLLSDRFSAERPKGSFSTLEIQRTEQGDSAMYLCASSPGGAEAFFGQGTRLTVV.

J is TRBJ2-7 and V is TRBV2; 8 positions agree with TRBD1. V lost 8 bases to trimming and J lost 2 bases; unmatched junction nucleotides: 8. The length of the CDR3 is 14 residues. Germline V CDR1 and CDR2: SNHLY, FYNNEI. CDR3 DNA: TGTGCCAGCGAGTTGGGACAGGTTACCTACGAGCAGTACTTC. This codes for CASELGQVTYEQYF.

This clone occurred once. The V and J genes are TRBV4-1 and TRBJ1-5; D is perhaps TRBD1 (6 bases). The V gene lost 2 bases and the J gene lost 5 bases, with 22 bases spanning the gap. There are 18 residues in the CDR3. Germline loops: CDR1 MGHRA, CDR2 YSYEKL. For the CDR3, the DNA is TGCGCCAGCAGCCAAATGGGGGGGGGCAGGGCGAGAGATCAGCCCCAGCATTTT. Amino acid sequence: CASSQMGGGRARDQPQHF.

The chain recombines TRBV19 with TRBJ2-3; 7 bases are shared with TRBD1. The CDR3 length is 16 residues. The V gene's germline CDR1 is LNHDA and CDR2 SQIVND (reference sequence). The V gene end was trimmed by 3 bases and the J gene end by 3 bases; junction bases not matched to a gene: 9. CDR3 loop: CASSIQTGTATDTQYF. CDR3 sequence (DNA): TGTGCCAGTAGTATCCAAACAGGGACAGCTACAGATACGCAGTATTTT.

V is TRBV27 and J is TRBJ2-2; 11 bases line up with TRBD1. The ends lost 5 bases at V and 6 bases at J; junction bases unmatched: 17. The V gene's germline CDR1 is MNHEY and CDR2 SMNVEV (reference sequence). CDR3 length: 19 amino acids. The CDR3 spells CASSAPPGQGGRRAGELFF. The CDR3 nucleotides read TGTGCCAGCAGTGCCCCCCCGGGACAGGGGGGTAGACGCGCCGGGGAGCTGTTTTTT.